The entry below gives a single T cell receptor (beta chain) sequence along with its context. Antigen specificity is unknown. The germline CDR1 and CDR2 sequences are MNHNS and SASEGT. V gave up 5 bases and J gave up 9 bases; unmatched junction bases: 9. CDR3 length: 16 amino acids. Unique molecular identifiers tagged the TCRbeta library. TCRdb independently ran MiXCR on the PCR reads; one entry per CDR3 protein. The data contain about 590,000 distinct CDR3 sequences, over 10% of them singletons. This record belongs to a study of T-cell reconstitution after alpha-beta-depleted transplantation in children. Study-level findings and limits: One year post-transplant, T-cell counts and diversity were largely derived from T cells produced anew. Where alpha-beta T cells came from about two months after transplant was reportedly several hundred expanded graft clones.

The origin of this receptor is a male patient under 18 who had a stem cell transplant for acute myeloid leukemia, so the T cells may come from the graft donor. The sequences come from PBMCs, mostly from graft donor cells, collected 360 days after TCRalphabeta/CD19-depleted stem cell transplant. The chain carries TRBV6-1 and TRBJ2-1; 14 bases match TRBD2. The CDR3 DNA reads as TGTGCCAGCAGTATGGGACTAGCGGGAGCCCGCGGTGAGCAGTTCTTC. It encodes CASSMGLAGARGEQFF.